The rows below give T cell receptor beta chains drawn from one sample of a study of blood T cell repertoires in COVID-19. The protocol was immunoSEQ multiplex PCR, while the TCRdb copy is restricted to in-frame clones and leaves out a portion. The table records some 250,000 clones, 75% to 90% of them present only once. The sample comprised PBMCs or T cells enriched from blood (not recorded which). All receptors come from a man between 35 and 55 years old who had recovered from COVID-19. The CDR3 runs from the conserved cysteine through the conserved F or W. The order of the fields is J gene, D gene, V gene, clone size, CDR3 protein. A D gene is named only where the DNA matches it firmly. Clone sizes are given selectively: once, few, many, or a class where the clone is expanded.

TRBJ2-7,TRBD1,TRBV27,few,CASSLRTGVIYEQYF
TRBJ2-3,TRBD2,TRBV28,-,CASSGVVAGATDTQYF
TRBJ1-5,TRBD1,TRBV3-1/TRBV3-2,-,CASSQDFSGGQPQHF
TRBJ1-4,-,TRBV27,few,CASTRFSGANEKLFF
TRBJ2-3,-,TRBV6-2/TRBV6-3,-,CASSGNKGTDTQYF
TRBJ2-1,-,TRBV10-2,-,CASSDPILGLEQFF
TRBJ2-6,TRBD1,TRBV2,-,CASSEMDRGWSGANVLTF
TRBJ1-2,TRBD1,TRBV20-1,-,CSASDRDRGPYGYTF
TRBJ2-3,-,TRBV7-3,-,CASSLEPHPGHRTDTQYF
TRBJ1-3,-,TRBV7-3,once,CASSLSGLSGNTIYF
TRBJ1-5,-,TRBV19,-,CASSDRPSSNQPQHF
TRBJ1-2,-,TRBV6-5,-,CASSKSRNTGLGYTF
TRBJ2-5,-,TRBV7-7,-,CASSSTGLQETQYF
TRBJ2-5,TRBD1,TRBV7-7,-,CASSPDRGQQETQYF
TRBJ2-7,-,TRBV29-1,-,CSVEASYEQYF
TRBJ2-3,TRBD2,TRBV11-2,-,CASSLGGRDTISDTQYF